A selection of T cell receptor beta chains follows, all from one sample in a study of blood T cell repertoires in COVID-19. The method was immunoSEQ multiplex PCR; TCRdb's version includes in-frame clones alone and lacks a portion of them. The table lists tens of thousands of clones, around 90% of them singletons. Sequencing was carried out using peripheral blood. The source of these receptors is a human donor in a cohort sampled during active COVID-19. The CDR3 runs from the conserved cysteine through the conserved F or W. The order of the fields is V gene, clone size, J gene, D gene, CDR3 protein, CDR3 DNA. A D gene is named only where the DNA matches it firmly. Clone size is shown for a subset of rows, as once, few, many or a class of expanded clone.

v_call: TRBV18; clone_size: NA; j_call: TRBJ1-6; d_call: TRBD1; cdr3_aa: CASSLFEGANSPLHF; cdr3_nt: TGTGCCAGCTCGCTCTTTGAGGGGGCAAATTCACCCCTCCACTTT
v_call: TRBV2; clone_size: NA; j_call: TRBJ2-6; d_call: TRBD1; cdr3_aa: CASSGQGEAGANVLTF; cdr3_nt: TGTGCCAGCAGTGGACAGGGGGAAGCTGGGGCCAACGTCCTGACTTTC
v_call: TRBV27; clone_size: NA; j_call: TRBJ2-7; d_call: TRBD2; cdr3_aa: CASSAGGSSYEQYF; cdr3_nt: TGTGCCAGCAGTGCGGGGGGGAGCTCCTACGAGCAGTACTTC
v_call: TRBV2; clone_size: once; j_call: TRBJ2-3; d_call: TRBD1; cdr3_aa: CASSPGQGALDTQYF; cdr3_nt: TGTGCCAGCAGCCCTGGACAGGGGGCATTAGATACGCAGTATTTT
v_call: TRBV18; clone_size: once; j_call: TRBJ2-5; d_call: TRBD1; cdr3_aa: CASSGQGTDQETQYF; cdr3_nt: TGTGCCAGCTCAGGACAGGGCACTGATCAAGAGACCCAGTACTTC
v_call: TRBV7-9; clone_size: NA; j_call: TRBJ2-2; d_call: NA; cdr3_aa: CASSLAAGELFF; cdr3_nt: TGTGCCAGCAGTCTCGCAGCCGGGGAGCTGTTTTTT
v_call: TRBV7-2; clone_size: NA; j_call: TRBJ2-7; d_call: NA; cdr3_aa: CASSPARDYEQYF; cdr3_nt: TGTGCCAGCAGCCCCGCCCGCGATTACGAGCAGTACTTC
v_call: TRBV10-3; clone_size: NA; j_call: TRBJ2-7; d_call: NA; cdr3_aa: CAIASPIAPGEQYF; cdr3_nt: TGTGCCATCGCTAGTCCAATCGCCCCAGGGGAGCAGTACTTC
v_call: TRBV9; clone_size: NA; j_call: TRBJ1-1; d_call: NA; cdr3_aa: CASSPGGGTEAFF; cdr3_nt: TGTGCCAGCAGCCCGGGGGGGGGCACTGAAGCTTTCTTT
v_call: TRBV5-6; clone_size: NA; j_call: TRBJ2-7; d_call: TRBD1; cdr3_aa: CASSPGTGDYEQYF; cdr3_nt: TGTGCCAGCAGCCCCGGGACAGGGGACTACGAGCAGTACTTC
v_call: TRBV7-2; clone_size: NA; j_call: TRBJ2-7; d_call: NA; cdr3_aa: CASSFFRGSSYEQYF; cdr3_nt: TGTGCCAGCAGCTTCTTCCGAGGGAGCTCCTACGAGCAGTACTTC
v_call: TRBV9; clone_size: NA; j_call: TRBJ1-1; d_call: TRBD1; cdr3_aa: CASSVEGTAEAFF; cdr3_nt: TGTGCCAGCAGCGTAGAGGGGACAGCTGAAGCTTTCTTT
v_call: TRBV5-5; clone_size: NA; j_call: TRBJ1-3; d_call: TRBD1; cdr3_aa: CASSSRGQASGNTIYF; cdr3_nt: TGTGCCAGCAGCTCGAGGGGACAGGCCTCTGGAAACACCATATATTTT
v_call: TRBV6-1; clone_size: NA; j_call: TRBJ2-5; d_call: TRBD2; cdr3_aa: CASSERGGETQYF; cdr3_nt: TGTGCCAGCAGTGAACGGGGGGGGGAGACCCAGTACTTC
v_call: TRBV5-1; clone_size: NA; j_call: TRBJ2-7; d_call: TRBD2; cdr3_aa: CASSFVPGISSSGAEQYF; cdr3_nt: TGCGCCAGCAGCTTCGTCCCTGGAATCTCATCTAGCGGGGCCGAGCAGTACTTC
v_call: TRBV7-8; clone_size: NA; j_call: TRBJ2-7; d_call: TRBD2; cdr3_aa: CASSLELAGVSYEQYF; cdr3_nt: TGTGCCAGCAGCTTAGAACTAGCGGGGGTCTCCTACGAGCAGTACTTC
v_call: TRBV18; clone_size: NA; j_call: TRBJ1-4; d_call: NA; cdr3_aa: CASSPRAASTNEKLFF; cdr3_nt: TGTGCCAGCTCACCCAGGGCCGCTTCAACTAATGAAAAACTGTTTTTT
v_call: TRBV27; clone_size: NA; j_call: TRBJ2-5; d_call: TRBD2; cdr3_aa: CASSSTRGAQYF; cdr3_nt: TGTGCCAGCAGTTCCACTCGGGGGGCCCAGTACTTC